The 2 T cell receptor beta chains presented below share a single source sample, sequenced in a study of beta chain features in type 1 diabetes. Study-level findings and limits: Among all four CD4+ subsets, Type 1 diabetes patients had TCRB CDR3s that were moderately but significantly shorter.

What these receptors recognize is not known. Sequencing targeted expressed TCRB transcripts, as all isolated RNA had been reverse transcribed. Only in-frame clones appear in the TCRdb table, and some are missing; sequencing was by immunoSEQ multiplex PCR. This sample has more than 300,000 clones, with around 10% found just once. The specimen sequenced was central memory CD4+ T cells from blood. The receptor source for this set is a man aged 25 to 40 with type 1 diabetes.

This clone was counted many times. This sequence joins TRBV6-4 and TRBJ1-1, with a possible D match to TRBD1 (5 bases). Trimming left V 6 bases short and J 0 bases short, with 11 bases between. CDR3 length: 14 residues. Germline lookup yields CDR1 MRHNA and CDR2 SNTAGT. CDR3 sequence: CASRPGRLNTEAFF. The CDR3 nucleotides are TGTGCCAGCAGACCGGGACGGCTGAACACTGAAGCTTTCTTT.

The CDR3 region is CSVDRRGTDTQYF. As DNA, the CDR3 is TGCAGCGTTGACCGGCGTGGCACAGATACGCAGTATTTT. V and J are TRBV29-1 and TRBJ2-3; D is undetermined. CDR3 size: 13 residues. Germline V gives CDR1 SQVTM, CDR2 ANQGSEA. Trimming shortened V by 3 bases and J by 1 base, and 8 bases separated the two germline ends.